The 8 T cell receptor beta chains listed next were all sequenced from one sample in a study of Ad26.COV2.S vaccination and SARS-CoV-2 variants. The repertoire was sequenced with immunoSEQ multiplex PCR; TCRdb's copy has only in-frame clones and lacks some. The sample contains 400,000 to 500,000 clones, about 88% of which appear only once. Regarding treatment: around 19 received Ad26.COV2.S at low or high dose, single or two shots; roughly five received placebo; per-sample allocation not given. Each sample was drawn 63 days after the first injection (of vaccine or placebo). Sequenced material: peripheral blood, taken in a trial of Ad26.COV2.S vaccine versus placebo. All receptors derive from a person between 18 and 65 years old who received the Ad26.COV2.S COVID-19 vaccine or a placebo.

The rearrangement links TRBV2 to TRBJ2-3; no clear D. Per germline, CDR1 SNHLY and CDR2 FYNNEI. This CDR3 comprises 13 residues. Trimming took off 8 bases at V and 2 bases at J, with 11 bases between the two ends. In DNA form, the CDR3 reads TGTGCCAGCTCGGGTCCTTTCACAGATACGCAGTATTTT. Protein product: CASSGPFTDTQYF.

This clone occurred a few times. The chain recombines TRBV19 with TRBJ2-1; D tentatively fits TRBD1 or TRBD2 (5 bases each). V gave up 0 bases and J gave up 4 bases, with 16 bases separating them. Per the germline V gene, CDR1 is LNHDA and CDR2 is SQIVND (reference sequence). The CDR3 contains 17 residues. CDR3 nucleotide sequence: TGTGCCAGTAGTATAGACAGGCCTGGGGGTGAGTACAATGAGCAGTTCTTC. Its translation: CASSIDRPGGEYNEQFF. The whole variable domain, filled in from reference TRBV19 and TRBJ2-1, reads DGGITQSPKYLFRKEGQNVTLSCEQNLNHDAMYWYRQDPGQGLRLIYYSQIVNDFQKGDIAEGYSVSREKKESFPLTVTSAQKNPTAFYLCASSIDRPGGEYNEQFFGPGTRLTVL.

This clone was detected a few times. V is TRBV6-6 and J is TRBJ2-7; a weak D match, TRBD2 (6 bases). The CDR3 runs to 13 residues. Germline CDR1 MNHNY, CDR2 SVGAGI (reference sequence). With 6 bases removed from V and 3 bases from J, the gap between germline ends came to 12 bases. In DNA, the CDR3 is TGTGCCAGCAGATCGGGGGAAAACTACGAGCAGTACGTC. It yields the protein CASRSGENYEQYV.

V and J are TRBV27 and TRBJ2-3, with TRBD2 matching over 10 bases. Germline CDR1 MNHEY, CDR2 SMNVEV (reference sequence). The CDR3 is 15 residues long. V lost 8 bases and J lost 4; bases outside the gene matches: 9. The CDR3 coding sequence is TGTGCCAGCGGCAAAGCGGGAGGGCCAGCAGATACGCAGTATTTT. Protein: CASGKAGGPADTQYF.

The V gene is TRBV9, the J gene TRBJ2-1; 7 nucleotides agree with TRBD2. The CDR3 contains 13 residues. The germline V gene has CDR1 SGDLS and CDR2 YYNGEE. The junction had 5 bases not matched to a gene; V was cut back by 6 bases and J by 5 bases. The CDR3 region has the DNA TGTGCCAGCACCCGCGGGGGAAACAATGAGCAGTTCTTC. Amino acids: CASTRGGNNEQFF.

The chain has TRBV28 and TRBJ2-7, with 7 bases that match TRBD1. The germline gives CDR1 MDHEN, CDR2 SYDVKM. CDR3 size: 15 residues. The J segment lost 5 bases and the V segment lost 4 bases, leaving 11 bases of the junction unmatched. The CDR3 nucleotides are TGTGCCAGCAGTTCCCTAGCCGGGCAGGGGGACGAGCAGTACTTC. Translated: CASSSLAGQGDEQYF.

This clone was observed a few times. The chain uses TRBV19 and TRBJ1-5; D gene ambiguous. V was cut by 3 bases and J by 3 bases, with 12 bases left in between. The CDR3 contains 15 residues. The germline V gene encodes CDR1 LNHDA and CDR2 SQIVND (reference sequence). This CDR3 reads CASSIWGEYNQPQHF. CDR3 coding DNA: TGTGCCAGTAGTATCTGGGGAGAGTACAATCAGCCCCAGCATTTT.

This sequence joins TRBV15 and TRBJ2-7; TRBD1 aligns across 7 bases. Germline V gene lookup returns CDR1 LNHNV and CDR2 YYDKDF (reference sequence). The CDR3 covers 16 residues. V shed 0 bases and J 2 bases; nucleotides not matched to a gene: 7. The chain's CDR3 is CATSRDAKGQAYEQYF. The CDR3 nucleotides are TGTGCCACCAGCAGAGATGCGAAAGGACAGGCCTACGAGCAGTACTTC.